This TCR beta chain is from a study of T cells after yellow fever vaccination. The V and J ends lost 6 bases and 5 bases respectively, with 7 bases between them. This CDR3 spans 12 amino acids. Looked up from germline, CDR1 is MNHNY and CDR2 is SVGAGI (reference sequence). This clonotype was recorded a few times. TCRdb fed the 5' RACE reads into MiXCR, producing one record per CDR3 protein. The data contain 300,000 or so distinct CDR3 sequences, about 7.8% of them singletons. The V gene is TRBV6-6, the J gene TRBJ1-4; D gene unclear. The sample was PBMCs, taken about 49 days after the first yellow fever vaccination. This clonotype was obtained from a man between 18 and 29 years old who received the YFV17D yellow fever vaccine. The CDR3 region has the DNA TGTGCCAGCAGCTTCGAAAATGAAAAACTGTTTTTT. The encoded protein is CASSFENEKLFF.